This T cell receptor (beta chain) was found in a study of shared clonotypes between healthy human individuals. The study, taken as a whole, reports: Non-shared clonotypes were found to have lower generation probabilities than the clonotypes that were shared by all four of the sorted-subset donors.

CDR1 is MNHEY, CDR2 SMNVEV, per germline (reference sequence). V lost 4 bases to trimming and J lost 4 bases; unmatched junction nucleotides: 4. The CDR3 has 14 residues. Profiling relied on immunoSEQ multiplex PCR, and the TCRdb table lists in-frame clones only, not all of them. The sample carries almost 700,000 clones, 92% recorded once. It was CD45RO-negative cells, positively selected for CCR7, that made up naive CD8 cells, with terminally differentiated effector memory CD45RA+ cells excluded. Comments on this clone: Antigen specificity is unknown.

The source material was naive CD8+ T cells sorted from blood. This chain links TRBV27 with TRBJ2-1; 7 bases match TRBD2. The origin of this receptor is a man aged 25-45 years in good health. As DNA, the CDR3 is TGTGCCAGCAGTTCTAGCGGTGGGTACAATGAGCAGTTCTTC. As protein: CASSSSGGYNEQFF.